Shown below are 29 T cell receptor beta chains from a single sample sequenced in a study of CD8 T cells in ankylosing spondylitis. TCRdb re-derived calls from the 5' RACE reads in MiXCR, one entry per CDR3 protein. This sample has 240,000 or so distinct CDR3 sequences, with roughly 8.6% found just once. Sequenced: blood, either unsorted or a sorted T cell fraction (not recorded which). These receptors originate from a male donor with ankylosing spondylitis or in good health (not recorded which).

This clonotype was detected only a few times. CDR3 amino acids: CASRASGEETQYF. In DNA form, the CDR3 reads TGTGCCAGCAGGGCTAGCGGGGAAGAGACCCAGTACTTC. The chain links TRBV6-2 or TRBV6-3 to TRBJ2-5, with 9 nucleotides matching TRBD2. J was trimmed by 3 bases and V by 6 bases; bases with no gene match: 2. CDR1 is MNHEY, CDR2 SVGEGT, per germline. The CDR3 has 13 amino acids.

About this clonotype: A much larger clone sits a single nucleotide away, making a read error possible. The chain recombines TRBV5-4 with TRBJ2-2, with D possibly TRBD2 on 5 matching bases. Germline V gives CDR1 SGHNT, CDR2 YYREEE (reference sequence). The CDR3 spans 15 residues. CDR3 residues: CASSLDATRTGDLFF. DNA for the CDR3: TGTGCCAGCAGCCTGGACGCCACGAGGACCGGGGATCTGTTTTTT.

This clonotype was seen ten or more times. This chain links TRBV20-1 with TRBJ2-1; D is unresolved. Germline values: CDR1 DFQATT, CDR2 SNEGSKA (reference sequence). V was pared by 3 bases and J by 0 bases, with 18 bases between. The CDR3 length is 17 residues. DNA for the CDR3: TGCAGTGCTAGCCTTTATGGGTCCCTGAGCTCCTACAATGAGCAGTTCTTC. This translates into CSASLYGSLSSYNEQFF.

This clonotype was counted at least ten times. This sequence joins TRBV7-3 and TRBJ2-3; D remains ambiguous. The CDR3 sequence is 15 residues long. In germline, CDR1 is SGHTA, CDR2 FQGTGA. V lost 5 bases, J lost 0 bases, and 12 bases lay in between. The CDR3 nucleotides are TGTGCCAGCAGCCAAAAGGCGGCTAGCACAGATACGCAGTATTTT. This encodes CASSQKAASTDTQYF.

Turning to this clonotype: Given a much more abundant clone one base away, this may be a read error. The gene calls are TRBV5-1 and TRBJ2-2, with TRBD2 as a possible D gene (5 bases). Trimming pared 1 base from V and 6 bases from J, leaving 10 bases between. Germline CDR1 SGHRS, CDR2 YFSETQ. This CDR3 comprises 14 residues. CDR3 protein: CASSLSTTAGELFF. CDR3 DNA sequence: TGCGCCAGCAGCTTGTCGACTACTGCCGGGGAGCTGTTTTTT.

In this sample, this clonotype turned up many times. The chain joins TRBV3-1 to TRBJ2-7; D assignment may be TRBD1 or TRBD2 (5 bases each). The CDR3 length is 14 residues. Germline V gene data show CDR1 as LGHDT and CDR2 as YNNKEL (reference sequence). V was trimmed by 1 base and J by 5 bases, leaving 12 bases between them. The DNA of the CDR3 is TGTGCCAGCAGCCAAGCCGGGACCCGGGACGAGCAGTACTTC. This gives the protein CASSQAGTRDEQYF.

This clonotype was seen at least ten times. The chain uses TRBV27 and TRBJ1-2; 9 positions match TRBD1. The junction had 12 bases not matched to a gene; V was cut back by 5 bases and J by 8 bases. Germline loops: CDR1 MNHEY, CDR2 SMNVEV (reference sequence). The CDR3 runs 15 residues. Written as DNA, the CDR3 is TGTGCCAGCAGTCCGAATCGGGACAGGGTGCACGGCTACACCTTC. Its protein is CASSPNRDRVHGYTF.

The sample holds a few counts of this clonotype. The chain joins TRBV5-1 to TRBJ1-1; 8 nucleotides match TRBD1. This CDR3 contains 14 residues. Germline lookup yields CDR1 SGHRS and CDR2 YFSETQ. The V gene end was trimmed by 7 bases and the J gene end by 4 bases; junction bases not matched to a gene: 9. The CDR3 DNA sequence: TGCGCCAGCTGTACAGGGGGTGAGGGCACTGAAGCTTTCTTT. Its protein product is CASCTGGEGTEAFF.

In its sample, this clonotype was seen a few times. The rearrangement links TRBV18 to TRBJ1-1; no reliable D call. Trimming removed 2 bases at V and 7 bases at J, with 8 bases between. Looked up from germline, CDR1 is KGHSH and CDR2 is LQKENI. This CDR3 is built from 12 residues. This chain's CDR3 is CASSPGRHEAFF. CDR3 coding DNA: TGTGCCAGCTCACCAGGGCGGCATGAAGCTTTCTTT.

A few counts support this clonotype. The CDR3: CASSPFTTSGSYEQYF. In DNA, the CDR3 is TGTGCCAGCAGCCCCTTCACGACTAGCGGCTCCTACGAGCAGTACTTC. The chain recombines TRBV6-2 or TRBV6-3 with TRBJ2-7; TRBD2 matches 9 bases. The CDR3 sequence is 16 residues long. The ends lost 6 bases at V and 0 bases at J; junction bases unmatched: 9. CDR1 MNHEY and CDR2 SVGEGT come from the germline V gene.

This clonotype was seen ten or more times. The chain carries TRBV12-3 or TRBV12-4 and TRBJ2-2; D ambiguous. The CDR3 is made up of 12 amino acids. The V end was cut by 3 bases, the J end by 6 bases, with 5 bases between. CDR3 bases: TGTGCCAGCAGTTTCCGCCCCGGGGAGCTGTTTTTT. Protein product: CASSFRPGELFF.

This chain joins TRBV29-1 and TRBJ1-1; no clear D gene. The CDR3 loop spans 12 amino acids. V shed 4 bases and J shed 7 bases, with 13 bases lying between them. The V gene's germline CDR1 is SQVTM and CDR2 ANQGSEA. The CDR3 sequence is CSVVRRTNEAFF. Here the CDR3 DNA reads TGCAGCGTTGTAAGGAGAACTAATGAAGCTTTCTTT.

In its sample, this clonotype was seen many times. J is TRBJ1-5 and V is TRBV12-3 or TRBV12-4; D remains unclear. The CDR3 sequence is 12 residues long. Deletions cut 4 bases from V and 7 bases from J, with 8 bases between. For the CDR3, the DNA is TGTGCCAGCAGTTCTCCTCGGCAGCCCCAGCATTTT. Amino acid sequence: CASSSPRQPQHF.

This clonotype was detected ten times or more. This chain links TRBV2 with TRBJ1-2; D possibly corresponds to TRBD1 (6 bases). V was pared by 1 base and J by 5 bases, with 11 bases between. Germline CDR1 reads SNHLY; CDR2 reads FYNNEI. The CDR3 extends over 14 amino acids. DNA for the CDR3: TGTGCCAGCAGTGAAGGCAGGGGAATTTATGGCTACACCTTC. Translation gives CASSEGRGIYGYTF. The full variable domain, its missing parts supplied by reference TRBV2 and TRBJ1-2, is EPEVTQTPSHQVTQMGQEVILRCVPISNHLYFYWYRQILGQKVEFLVSFYNNEISEKSEIFDDQFSVERPDGSNFTLKIRSTKLEDSAMYFCASSEGRGIYGYTFGSGTRLTVV.

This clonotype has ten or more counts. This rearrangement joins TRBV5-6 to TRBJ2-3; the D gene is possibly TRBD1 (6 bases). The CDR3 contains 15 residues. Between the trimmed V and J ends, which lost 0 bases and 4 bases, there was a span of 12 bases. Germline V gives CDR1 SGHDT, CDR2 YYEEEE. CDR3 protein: CASSLGQGKPDTQYF. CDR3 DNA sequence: TGTGCCAGCAGCTTGGGGCAGGGGAAGCCAGATACGCAGTATTTT.

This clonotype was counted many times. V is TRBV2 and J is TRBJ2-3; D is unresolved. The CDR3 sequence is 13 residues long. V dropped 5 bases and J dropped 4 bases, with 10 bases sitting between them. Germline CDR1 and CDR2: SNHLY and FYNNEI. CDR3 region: CASSRVQSDTQYF. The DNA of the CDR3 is TGTGCCAGCAGTAGGGTACAATCAGATACGCAGTATTTT.

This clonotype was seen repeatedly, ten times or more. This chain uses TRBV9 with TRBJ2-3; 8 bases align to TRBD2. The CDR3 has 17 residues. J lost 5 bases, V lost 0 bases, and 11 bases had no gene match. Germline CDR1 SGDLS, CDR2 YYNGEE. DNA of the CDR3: TGTGCCAGCAGCGTAGAGGCTAGCGGGCGTATGGAAGATACGCAGTATTTT. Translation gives CASSVEASGRMEDTQYF.

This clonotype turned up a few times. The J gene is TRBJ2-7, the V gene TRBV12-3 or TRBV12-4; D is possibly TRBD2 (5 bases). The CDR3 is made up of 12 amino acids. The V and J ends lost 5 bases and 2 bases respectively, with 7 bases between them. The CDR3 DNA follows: TGTGCCAGCAGTCAGACTACCTACGAGCAGTACTTC. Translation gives CASSQTTYEQYF.

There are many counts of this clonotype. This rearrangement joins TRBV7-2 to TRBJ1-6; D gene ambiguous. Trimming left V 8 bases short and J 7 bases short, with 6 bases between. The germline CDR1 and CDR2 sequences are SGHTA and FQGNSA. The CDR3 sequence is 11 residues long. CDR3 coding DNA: TGTGCCAGCGGTCTAAATTCACCCCTCCACTTT. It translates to CASGLNSPLHF.

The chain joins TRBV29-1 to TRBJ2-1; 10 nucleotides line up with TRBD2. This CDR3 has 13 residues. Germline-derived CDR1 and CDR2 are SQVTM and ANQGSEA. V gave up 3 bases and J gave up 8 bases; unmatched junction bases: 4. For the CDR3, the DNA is TGCAGCGTTGAGGGACTAGCGAGCGATGAGCAGTTCTTC. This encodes CSVEGLASDEQFF.

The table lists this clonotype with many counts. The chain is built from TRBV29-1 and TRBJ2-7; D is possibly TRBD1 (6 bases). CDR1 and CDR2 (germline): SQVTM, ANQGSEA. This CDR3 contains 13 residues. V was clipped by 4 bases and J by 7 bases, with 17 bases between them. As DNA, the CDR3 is TGCAGCGTTGCACCGGACAGCAGGATTGAGCAGTACTTC. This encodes CSVAPDSRIEQYF.

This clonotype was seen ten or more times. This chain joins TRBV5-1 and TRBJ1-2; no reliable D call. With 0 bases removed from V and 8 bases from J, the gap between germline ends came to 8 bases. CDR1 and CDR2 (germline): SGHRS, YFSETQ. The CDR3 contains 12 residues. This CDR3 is CASSLGYRGYTF. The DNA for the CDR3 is TGCGCCAGCAGCTTGGGATATCGGGGCTACACCTTC.

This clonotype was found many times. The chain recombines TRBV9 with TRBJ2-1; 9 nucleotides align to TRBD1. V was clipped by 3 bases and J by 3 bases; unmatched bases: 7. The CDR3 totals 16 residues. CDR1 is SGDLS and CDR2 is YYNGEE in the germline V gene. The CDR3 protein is CASSALGTGSYNEQFF. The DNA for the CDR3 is TGTGCCAGCAGCGCCTTGGGGACAGGGAGCTACAATGAGCAGTTCTTC. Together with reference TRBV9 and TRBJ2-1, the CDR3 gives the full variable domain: DSGVTQTPKHLITATGQRVTLRCSPRSGDLSVYWYQQSLDQGLQFLIQYYNGEERAKGNILERFSAQQFPDLHSELNLSSLELGDSALYFCASSALGTGSYNEQFFGPGTRLTVL.

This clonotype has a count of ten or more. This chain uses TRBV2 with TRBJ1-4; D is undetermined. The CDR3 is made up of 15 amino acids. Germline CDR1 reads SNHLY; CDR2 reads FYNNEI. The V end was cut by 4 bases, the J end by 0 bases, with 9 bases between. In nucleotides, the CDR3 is TGTGCCAGCAGTGGGGGAGATGCAACTAATGAAAAACTGTTTTTT. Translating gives CASSGGDATNEKLFF. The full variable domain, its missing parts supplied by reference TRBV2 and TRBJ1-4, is EPEVTQTPSHQVTQMGQEVILRCVPISNHLYFYWYRQILGQKVEFLVSFYNNEISEKSEIFDDQFSVERPDGSNFTLKIRSTKLEDSAMYFCASSGGDATNEKLFFGSGTQLSVL.

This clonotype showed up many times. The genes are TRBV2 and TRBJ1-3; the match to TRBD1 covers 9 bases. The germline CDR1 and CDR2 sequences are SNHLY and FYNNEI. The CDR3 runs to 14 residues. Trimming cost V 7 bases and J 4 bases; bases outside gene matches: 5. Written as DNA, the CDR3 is TGTGCCAGCACCCAGGACAGGGGAGGAAACACCATATATTTT. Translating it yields CASTQDRGGNTIYF. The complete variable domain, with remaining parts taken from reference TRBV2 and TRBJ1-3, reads EPEVTQTPSHQVTQMGQEVILRCVPISNHLYFYWYRQILGQKVEFLVSFYNNEISEKSEIFDDQFSVERPDGSNFTLKIRSTKLEDSAMYFCASTQDRGGNTIYFGEGSWLTVV.

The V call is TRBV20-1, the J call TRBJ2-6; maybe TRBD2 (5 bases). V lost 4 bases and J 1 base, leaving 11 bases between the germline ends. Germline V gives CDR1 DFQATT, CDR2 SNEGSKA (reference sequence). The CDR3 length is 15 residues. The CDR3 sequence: CSATPEGSGANVLTF. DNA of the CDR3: TGCAGTGCTACCCCAGAGGGTTCTGGGGCCAACGTCCTGACTTTC.

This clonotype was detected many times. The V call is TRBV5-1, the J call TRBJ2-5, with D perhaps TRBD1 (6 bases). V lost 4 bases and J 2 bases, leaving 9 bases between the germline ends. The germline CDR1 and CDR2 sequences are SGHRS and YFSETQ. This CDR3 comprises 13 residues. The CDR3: CASSGTGQETQYF. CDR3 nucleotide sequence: TGCGCCAGCAGCGGTACAGGGCAAGAGACCCAGTACTTC.

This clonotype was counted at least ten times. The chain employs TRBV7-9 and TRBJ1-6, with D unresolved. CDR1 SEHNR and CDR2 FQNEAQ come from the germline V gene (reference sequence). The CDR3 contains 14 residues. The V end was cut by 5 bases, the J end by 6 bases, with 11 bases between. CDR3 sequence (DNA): TGTGCCAGCAGCCCGCGACCGCCTAATTCACCCCTCCACTTT. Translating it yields CASSPRPPNSPLHF.

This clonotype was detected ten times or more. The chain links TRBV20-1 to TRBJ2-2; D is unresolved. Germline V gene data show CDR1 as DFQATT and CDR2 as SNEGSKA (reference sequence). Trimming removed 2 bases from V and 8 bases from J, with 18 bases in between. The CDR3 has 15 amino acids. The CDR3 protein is CSARLGSRGAGELFF. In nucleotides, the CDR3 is TGCAGTGCTAGACTGGGATCCCGAGGTGCGGGGGAGCTGTTTTTT.